This TCR beta chain was found in a study of blood T cells in healthy people across ages. General study points: Roughly linearly, TCR beta diversity per million T cells fell as age increased. TCR beta diversity was tightly associated with the proportion of naive T cells.

Regarding this clonotype: Its target is unknown.

Peripheral blood was drawn, approximately 10 milliliters per donor. Germline loops: CDR1 SQVTM, CDR2 ANQGSEA. CDR3 length: 13 residues. The use of a sample-barcoded 5' primer and a J-beta primer mix characterized a second PCR of roughly 7 to 11 cycles. Researchers report that a template-switch adaptor with 12 random nucleotides tagged each cDNA molecule. TCRdb recomputed calls from the 5' RACE reads with MiXCR, one row per CDR3 protein. The data show about 650,000 distinct CDR3 sequences, 52% seen once. The chain combines TRBV29-1 with TRBJ2-4; D is unresolved. The assigned J gene may be wrong: the sequence end matches TRBJ2-7 better. This TCR came from an elderly woman in good health. Sequenced: blood. This CDR3 is CSVDALGVNEQYF. In nucleotides, the CDR3 is TGCAGCGTTGATGCCCTAGGAGTAAACGAGCAGTACTTC.